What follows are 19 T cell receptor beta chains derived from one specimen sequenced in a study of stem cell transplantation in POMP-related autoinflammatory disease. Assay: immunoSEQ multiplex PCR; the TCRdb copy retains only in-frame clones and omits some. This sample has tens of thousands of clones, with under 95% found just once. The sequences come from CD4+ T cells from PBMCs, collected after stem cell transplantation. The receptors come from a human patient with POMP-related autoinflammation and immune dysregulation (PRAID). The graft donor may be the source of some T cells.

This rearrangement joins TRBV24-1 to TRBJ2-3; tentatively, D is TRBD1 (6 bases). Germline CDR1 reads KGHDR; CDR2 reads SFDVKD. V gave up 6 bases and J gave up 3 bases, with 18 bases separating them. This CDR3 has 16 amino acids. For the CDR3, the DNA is TGTGCCACCAGTTTACAGGGTGGAGTAGAAACAGATACGCAGTATTTT. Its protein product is CATSLQGGVETDTQYF.

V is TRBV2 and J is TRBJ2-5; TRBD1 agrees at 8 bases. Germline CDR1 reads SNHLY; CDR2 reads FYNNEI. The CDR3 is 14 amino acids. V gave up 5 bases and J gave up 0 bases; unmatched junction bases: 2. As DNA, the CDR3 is TGTGCCAGCAGTCCGGGACAGGACCAAGAGACCCAGTACTTC. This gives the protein CASSPGQDQETQYF.

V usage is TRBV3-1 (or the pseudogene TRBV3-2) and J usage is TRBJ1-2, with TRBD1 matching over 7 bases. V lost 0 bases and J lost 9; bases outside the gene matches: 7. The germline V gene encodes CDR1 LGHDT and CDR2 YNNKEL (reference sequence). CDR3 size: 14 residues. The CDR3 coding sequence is TGTGCCAGCAGCCAAGATGACAGGGTCGGGAGCTACACCTTC. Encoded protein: CASSQDDRVGSYTF.

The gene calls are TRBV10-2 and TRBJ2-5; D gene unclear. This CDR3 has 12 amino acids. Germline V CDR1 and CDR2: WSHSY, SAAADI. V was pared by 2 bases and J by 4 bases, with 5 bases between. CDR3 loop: CASSEGRETQYF. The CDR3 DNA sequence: TGCGCCAGCAGTGAGGGGCGAGAGACCCAGTACTTC.

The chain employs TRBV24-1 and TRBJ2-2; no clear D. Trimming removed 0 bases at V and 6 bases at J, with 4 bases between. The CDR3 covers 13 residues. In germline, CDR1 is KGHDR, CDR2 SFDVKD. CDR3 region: CATSDLFAGELFF. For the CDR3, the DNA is TGTGCCACCAGTGATTTGTTCGCCGGGGAGCTGTTTTTT.

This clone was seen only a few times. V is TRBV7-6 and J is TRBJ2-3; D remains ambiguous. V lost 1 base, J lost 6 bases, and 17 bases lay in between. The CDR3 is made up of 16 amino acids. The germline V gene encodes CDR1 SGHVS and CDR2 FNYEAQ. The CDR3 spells CASSLGPTEITDTQYF. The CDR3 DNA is TGTGCCAGCAGCTTAGGTCCGACTGAGATCACGGATACGCAGTATTTT.

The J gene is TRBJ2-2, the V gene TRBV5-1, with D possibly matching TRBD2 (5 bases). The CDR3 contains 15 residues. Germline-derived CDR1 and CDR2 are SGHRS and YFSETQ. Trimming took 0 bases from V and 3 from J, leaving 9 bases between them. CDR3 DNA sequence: TGCGCCAGCAGCTTGGGAGGCGGGCACACCGGGGAGCTGTTTTTT. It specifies CASSLGGGHTGELFF.

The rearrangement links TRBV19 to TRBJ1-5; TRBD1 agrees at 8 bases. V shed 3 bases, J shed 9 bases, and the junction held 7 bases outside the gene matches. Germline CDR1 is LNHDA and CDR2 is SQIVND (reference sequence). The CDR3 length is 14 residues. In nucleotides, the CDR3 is TGTGCCAGTAGTATTGACAGGGGAAGATCGCCCCAGCATTTT. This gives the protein CASSIDRGRSPQHF.

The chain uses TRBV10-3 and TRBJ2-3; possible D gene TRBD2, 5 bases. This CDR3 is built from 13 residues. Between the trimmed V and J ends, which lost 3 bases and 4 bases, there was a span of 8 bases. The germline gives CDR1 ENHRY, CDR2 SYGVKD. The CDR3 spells CAISDRGADTQYF. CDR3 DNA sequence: TGTGCCATCAGTGACCGGGGAGCAGATACGCAGTATTTT.

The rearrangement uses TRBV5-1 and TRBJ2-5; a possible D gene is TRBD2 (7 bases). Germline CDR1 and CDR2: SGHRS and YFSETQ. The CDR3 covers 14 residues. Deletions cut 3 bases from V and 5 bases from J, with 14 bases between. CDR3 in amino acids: CASSSGGGAETQYF. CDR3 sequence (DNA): TGCGCCAGCAGCTCTGGGGGGGGCGCGGAGACCCAGTACTTC.

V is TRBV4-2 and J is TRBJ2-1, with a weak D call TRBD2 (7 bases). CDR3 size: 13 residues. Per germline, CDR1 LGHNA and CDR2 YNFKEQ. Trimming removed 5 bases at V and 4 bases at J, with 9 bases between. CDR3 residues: CASSKGGYNEQFF. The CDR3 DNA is TGTGCCAGCAGCAAGGGGGGGTACAATGAGCAGTTCTTC.

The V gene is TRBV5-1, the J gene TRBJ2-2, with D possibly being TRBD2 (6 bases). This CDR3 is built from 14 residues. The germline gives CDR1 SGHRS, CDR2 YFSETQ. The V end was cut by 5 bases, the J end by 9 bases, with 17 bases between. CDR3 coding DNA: TGCGCCAGCAGGGAGGGCCCGCCGGATCGGGAGCTGTTTTTT. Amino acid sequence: CASREGPPDRELFF.

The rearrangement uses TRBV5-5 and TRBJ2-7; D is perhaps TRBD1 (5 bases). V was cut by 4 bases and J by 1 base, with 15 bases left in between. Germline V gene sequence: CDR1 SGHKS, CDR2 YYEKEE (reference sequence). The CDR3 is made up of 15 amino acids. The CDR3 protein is CASSPTDILSYEQYF. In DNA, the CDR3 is TGTGCCAGCAGCCCGACGGACATTTTATCCTACGAGCAGTACTTC.

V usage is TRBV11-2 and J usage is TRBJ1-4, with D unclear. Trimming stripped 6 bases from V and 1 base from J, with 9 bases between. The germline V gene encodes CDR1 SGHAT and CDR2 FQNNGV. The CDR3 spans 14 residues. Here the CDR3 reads CASSPTLTNEKLFF. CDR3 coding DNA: TGTGCCAGCAGTCCTACCTTAACTAATGAAAAACTGTTTTTT.

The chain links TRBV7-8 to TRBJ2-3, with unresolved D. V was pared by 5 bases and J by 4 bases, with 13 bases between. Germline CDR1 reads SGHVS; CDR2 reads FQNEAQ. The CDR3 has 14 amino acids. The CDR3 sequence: CASSVRPSPDTQYF. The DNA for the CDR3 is TGTGCCAGCAGCGTAAGGCCCAGCCCAGATACGCAGTATTTT.

For the CDR3, the DNA is TGTGCCAGCAGTGAATTTGGGAATCAGCCCCAGCATTTT. This encodes CASSEFGNQPQHF. The chain has TRBV6-1 and TRBJ1-5; D call uncertain. Deletions cut 2 bases from V and 4 bases from J, with 6 bases between. CDR3 length equals 13 residues. CDR1 MNHNS and CDR2 SASEGT come from the germline V gene.

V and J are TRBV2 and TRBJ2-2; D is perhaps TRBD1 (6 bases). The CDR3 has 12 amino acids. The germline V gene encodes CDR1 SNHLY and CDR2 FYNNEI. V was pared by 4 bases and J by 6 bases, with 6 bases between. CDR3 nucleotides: TGTGCCAGCAGTGGGGGGCCCGGGGAGCTGTTTTTT. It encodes CASSGGPGELFF.

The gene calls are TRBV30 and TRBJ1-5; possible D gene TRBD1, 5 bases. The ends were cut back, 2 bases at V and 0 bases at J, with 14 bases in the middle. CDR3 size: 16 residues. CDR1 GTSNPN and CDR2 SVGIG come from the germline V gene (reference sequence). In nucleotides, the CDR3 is TGTGCCTGGAGTCCAACCTGGACAATTAGCAATCAGCCCCAGCATTTT. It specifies CAWSPTWTISNQPQHF.

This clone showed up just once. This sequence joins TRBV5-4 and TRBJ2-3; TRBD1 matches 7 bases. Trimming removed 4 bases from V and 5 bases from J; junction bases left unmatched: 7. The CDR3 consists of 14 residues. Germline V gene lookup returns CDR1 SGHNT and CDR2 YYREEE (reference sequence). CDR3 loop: CASSPTTGRDTQYF. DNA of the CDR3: TGTGCCAGCAGCCCCACGACAGGGCGAGATACGCAGTATTTT.